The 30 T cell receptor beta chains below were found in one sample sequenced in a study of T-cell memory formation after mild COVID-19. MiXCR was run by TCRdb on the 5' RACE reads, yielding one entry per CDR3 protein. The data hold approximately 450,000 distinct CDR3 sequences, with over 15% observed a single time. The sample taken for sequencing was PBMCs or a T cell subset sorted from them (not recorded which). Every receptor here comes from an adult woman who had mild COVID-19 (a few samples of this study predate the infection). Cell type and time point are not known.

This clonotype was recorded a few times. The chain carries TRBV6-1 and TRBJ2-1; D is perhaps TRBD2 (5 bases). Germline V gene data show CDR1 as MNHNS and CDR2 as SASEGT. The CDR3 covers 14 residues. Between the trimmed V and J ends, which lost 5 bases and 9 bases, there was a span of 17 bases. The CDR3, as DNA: TGTGCCAGCAGTCCCGGCGGGTTCATCACTGAGCAGTTCTTC. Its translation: CASSPGGFITEQFF.

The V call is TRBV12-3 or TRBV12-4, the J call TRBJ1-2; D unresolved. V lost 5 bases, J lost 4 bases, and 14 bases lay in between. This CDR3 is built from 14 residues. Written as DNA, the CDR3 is TGTGCCAGCAGTCCGACGGGTCTAGGCTATGGCTACACCTTC. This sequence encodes CASSPTGLGYGYTF.

Here the CDR3 reads CASSPRGFDGYTF. Written as DNA, the CDR3 is TGTGCCAGCAGCCCTAGAGGGTTTGATGGCTACACCTTC. The chain combines TRBV7-6 with TRBJ1-2; D unclear. The V and J ends lost 5 bases and 6 bases respectively, with 13 bases between them. Germline V lookup: CDR1 SGHVS, CDR2 FNYEAQ. CDR3 length: 13 residues.

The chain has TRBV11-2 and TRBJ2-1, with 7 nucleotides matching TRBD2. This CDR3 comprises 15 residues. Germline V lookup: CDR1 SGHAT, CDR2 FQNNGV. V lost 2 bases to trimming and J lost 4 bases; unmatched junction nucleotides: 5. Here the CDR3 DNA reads TGTGCCAGCAGCTTAAGCGAGGGAGGGTACAATGAGCAGTTCTTC. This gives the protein CASSLSEGGYNEQFF.

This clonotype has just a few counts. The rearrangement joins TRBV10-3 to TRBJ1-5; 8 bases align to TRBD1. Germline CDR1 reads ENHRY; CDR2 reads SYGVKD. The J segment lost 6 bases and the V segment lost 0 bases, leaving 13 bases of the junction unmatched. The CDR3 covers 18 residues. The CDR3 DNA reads TGTGCCATCAGTGAGTCGATTGGGGCCAGGGGGCTCTCTCAGCCCCAGCATTTT. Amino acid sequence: CAISESIGARGLSQPQHF.

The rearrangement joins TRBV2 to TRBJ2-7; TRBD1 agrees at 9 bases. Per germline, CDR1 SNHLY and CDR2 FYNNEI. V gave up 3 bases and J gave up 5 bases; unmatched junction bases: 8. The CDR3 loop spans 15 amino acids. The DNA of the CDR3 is TGTGCCAGCAGTGATGTCGGGACAGGGAGTAACGAGCAGTACTTC. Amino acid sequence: CASSDVGTGSNEQYF.

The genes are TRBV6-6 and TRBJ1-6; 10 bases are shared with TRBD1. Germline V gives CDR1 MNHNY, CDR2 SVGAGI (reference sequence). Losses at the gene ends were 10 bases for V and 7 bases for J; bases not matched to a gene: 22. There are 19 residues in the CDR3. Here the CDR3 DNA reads TGTGCCATCAGGAATACGAGACAGGGGGCTCGGGCTGGGAATTCACCCCTCCACTTT. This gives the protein CAIRNTRQGARAGNSPLHF.

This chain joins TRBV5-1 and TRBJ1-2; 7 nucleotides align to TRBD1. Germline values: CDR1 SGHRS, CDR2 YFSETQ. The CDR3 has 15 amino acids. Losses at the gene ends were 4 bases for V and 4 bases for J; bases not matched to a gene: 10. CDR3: CASSAEGALGYGYTF. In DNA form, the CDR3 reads TGCGCCAGCAGCGCCGAGGGGGCGCTGGGCTATGGCTACACCTTC.

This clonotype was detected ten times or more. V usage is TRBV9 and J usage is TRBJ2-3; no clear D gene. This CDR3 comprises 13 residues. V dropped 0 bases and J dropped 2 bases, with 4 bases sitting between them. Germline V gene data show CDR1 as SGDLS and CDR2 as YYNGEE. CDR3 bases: TGTGCCAGCAGCGTAGGGGACACAGATACGCAGTATTTT. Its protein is CASSVGDTDTQYF.

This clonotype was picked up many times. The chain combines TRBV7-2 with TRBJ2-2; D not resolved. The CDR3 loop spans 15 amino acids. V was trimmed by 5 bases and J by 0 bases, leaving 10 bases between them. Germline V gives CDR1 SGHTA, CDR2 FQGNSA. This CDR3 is CASSPALTNTGELFF. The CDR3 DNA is TGTGCCAGCAGCCCAGCTCTAACGAACACCGGGGAGCTGTTTTTT.

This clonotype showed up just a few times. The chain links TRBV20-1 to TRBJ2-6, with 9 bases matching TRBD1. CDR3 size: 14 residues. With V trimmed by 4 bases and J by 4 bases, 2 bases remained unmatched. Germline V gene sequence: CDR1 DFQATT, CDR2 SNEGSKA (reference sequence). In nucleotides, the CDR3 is TGCAGTGCTAACAGGGGGCCGGGGGCCAACGTCCTGACTTTC. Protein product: CSANRGPGANVLTF.

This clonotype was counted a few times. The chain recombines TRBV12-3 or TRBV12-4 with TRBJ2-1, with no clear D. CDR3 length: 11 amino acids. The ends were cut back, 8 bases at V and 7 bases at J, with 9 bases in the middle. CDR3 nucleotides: TGTGCCAGCCGTCTGCAAAATGAGCAGTTCTTC. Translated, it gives CASRLQNEQFF.

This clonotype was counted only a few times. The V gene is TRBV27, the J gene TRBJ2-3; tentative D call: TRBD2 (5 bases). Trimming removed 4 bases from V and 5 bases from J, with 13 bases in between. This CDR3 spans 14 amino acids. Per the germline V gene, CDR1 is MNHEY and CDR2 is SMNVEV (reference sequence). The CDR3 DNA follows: TGTGCCAGCAGTTCGAGGGAGTTGGTAGATACGCAGTATTTT. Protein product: CASSSRELVDTQYF.

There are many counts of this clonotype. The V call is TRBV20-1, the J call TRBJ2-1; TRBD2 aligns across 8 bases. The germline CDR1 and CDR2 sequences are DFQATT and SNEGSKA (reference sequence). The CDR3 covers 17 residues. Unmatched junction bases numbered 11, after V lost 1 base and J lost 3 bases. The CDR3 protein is CSARAIKAGAFYNEQFF. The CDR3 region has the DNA TGCAGTGCTAGAGCTATTAAAGCGGGAGCGTTCTACAATGAGCAGTTCTTC.

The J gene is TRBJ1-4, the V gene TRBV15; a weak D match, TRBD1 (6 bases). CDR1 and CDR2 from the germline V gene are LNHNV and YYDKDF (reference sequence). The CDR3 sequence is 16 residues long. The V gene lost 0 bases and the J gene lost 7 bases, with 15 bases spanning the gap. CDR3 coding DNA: TGTGCCACCAGCAGAGATATCGGGGGCCTGGGTGAAAAACTGTTTTTT. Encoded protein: CATSRDIGGLGEKLFF.

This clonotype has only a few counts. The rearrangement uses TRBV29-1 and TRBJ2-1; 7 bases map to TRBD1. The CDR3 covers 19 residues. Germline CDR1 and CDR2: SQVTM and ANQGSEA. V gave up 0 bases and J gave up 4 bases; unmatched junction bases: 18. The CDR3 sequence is CSVEDFRSDRDRRYNEQFF. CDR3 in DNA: TGCAGCGTTGAAGACTTCCGGTCCGACAGGGACAGACGGTACAATGAGCAGTTCTTC.

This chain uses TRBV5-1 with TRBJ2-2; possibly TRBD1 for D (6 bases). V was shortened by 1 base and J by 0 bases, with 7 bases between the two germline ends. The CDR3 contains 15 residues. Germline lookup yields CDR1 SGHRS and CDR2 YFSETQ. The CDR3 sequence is CASSLQGSNTGELFF. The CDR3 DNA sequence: TGCGCCAGCAGCTTGCAGGGGTCGAACACCGGGGAGCTGTTTTTT.

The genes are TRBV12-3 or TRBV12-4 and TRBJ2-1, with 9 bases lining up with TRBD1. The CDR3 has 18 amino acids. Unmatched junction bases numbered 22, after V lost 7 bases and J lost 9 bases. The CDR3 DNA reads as TGTGCCAGCAATCCCTCAGACGGGGGACAGGGTAGGCTCGGTGAGCAGTTCTTC. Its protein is CASNPSDGGQGRLGEQFF.

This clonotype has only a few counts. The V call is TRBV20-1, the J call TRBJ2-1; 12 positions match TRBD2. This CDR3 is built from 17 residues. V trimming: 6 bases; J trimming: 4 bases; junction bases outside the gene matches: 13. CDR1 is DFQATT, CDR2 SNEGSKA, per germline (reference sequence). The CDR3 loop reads CSAYGLAGKAIYNEQFF. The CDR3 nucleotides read TGCAGTGCCTACGGACTAGCGGGGAAGGCCATATACAATGAGCAGTTCTTC.

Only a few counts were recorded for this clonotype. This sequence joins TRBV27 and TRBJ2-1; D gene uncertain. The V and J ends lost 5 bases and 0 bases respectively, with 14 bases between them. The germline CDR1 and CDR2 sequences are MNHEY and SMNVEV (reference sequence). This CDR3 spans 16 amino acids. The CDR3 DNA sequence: TGTGCCAGCAGTCCCAGAACCCTGAGCTCCTACAATGAGCAGTTCTTC. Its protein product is CASSPRTLSSYNEQFF.

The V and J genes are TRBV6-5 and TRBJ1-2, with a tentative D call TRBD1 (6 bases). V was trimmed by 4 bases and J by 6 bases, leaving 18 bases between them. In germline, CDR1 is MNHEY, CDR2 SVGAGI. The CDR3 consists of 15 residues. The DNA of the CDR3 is TGTGCCAGCAGTTTAAGTACTCAGGGGAAGGATGGCTACACCTTC. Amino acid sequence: CASSLSTQGKDGYTF.

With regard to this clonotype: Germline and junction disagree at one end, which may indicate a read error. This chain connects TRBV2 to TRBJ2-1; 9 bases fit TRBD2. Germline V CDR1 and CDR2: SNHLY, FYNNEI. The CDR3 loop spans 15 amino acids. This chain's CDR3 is CASSKAGGPYNEQFF. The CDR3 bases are TGTGCCAGCAGTAAAGCGGGAGGCCCCTACAATGAGCAGTTCTTC. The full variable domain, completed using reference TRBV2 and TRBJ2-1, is EPEVTQTPSHQVTQMGQEVILRCVPISNHLYFYWYRQILGQKVEFLVSFYNNEISEKSEIFDDQFSVERPDGSNFTLKIRSTKLEDSAMYFCASSKAGGPYNEQFFGPGTRLTVL.

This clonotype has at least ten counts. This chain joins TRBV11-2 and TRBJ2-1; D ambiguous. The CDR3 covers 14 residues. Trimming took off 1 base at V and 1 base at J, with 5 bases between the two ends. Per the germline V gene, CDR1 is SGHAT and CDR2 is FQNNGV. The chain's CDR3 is CASSLVGSYNEQFF. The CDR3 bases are TGTGCCAGCAGCTTAGTTGGTTCCTACAATGAGCAGTTCTTC.

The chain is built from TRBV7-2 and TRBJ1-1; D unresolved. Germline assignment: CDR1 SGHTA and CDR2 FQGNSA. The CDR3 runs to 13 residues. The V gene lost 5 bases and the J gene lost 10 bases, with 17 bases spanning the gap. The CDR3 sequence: CASSPPTSWRAFF. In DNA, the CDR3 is TGTGCCAGCAGCCCCCCCACTTCCTGGCGAGCTTTCTTT. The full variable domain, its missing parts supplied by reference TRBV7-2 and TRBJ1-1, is GAGVSQSPSNKVTEKGKDVELRCDPISGHTALYWYRQSLGQGLEFLIYFQGNSAPDKSGLPSDRFSAERTGGSVSTLTIQRTQQEDSAVYLCASSPPTSWRAFFGQGTRLTVV.

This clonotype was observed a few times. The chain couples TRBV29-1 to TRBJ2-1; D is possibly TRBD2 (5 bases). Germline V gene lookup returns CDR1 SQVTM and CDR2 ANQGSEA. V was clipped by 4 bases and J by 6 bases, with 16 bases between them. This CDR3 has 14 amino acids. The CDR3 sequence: CSVGASGRGNEQFF. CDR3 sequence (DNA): TGCAGCGTTGGGGCCAGCGGCCGGGGCAATGAGCAGTTCTTC.

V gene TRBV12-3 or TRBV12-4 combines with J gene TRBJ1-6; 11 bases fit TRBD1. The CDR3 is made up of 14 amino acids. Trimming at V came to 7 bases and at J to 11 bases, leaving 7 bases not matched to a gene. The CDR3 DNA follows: TGTGCCAGCACCCAGGACAGGGGGCGCACACCCCTCCACTTT. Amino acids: CASTQDRGRTPLHF.

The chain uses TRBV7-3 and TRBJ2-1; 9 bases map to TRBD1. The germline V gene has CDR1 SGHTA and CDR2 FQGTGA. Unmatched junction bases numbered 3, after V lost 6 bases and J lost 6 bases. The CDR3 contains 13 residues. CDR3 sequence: CASSPQGANEQFF. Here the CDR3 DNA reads TGTGCCAGCAGTCCACAGGGGGCCAATGAGCAGTTCTTC.

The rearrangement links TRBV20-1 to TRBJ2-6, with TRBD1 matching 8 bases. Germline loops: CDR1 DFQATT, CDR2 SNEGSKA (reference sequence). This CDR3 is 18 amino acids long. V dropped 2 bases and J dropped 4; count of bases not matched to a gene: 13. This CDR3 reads CSARSPRAGGEGANVLTF. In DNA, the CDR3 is TGCAGTGCTAGATCACCGAGGGCAGGGGGCGAAGGGGCCAACGTCCTGACTTTC.

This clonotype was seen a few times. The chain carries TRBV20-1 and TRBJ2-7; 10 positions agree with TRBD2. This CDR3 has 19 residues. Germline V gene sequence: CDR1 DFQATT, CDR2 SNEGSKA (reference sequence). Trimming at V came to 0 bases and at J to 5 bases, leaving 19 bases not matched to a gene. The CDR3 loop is CSARDHASGGPYPNDEQYF. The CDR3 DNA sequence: TGCAGTGCTAGAGATCATGCTAGCGGGGGCCCATACCCGAACGACGAGCAGTACTTC.

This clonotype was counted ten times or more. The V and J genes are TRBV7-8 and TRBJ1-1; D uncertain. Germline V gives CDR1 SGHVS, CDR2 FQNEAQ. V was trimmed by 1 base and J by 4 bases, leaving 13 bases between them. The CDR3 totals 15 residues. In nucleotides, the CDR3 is TGTGCCAGCAGCTTAGAATCAGGAGTGTTCACTGAAGCTTTCTTT. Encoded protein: CASSLESGVFTEAFF.